These T cell receptor beta chains were read from a single sample in a study of beta chain features in type 1 diabetes. The data were produced by immunoSEQ multiplex PCR, yet TCRdb's version contains in-frame clones alone and is incomplete. The sample carries approximately 360,000 clones, roughly 13% recorded once. Sequenced material: naive CD4+ T cells from blood. The receptors shown here come from a woman between 18 and 29 years old with type 1 diabetes. Both conserved end residues are part of each CDR3. The D gene is left open where the match is weak. Clone size is stated in some rows and not others, as once, few, many or a class when expanded.

12	TRBV29-1	-	-	TRBJ2-5	TGCAGCGTTCGAATAGCCGGGGAGACCCAGTACTTC	CSVRIAGETQYF
14	TRBV29-1	TRBD2	-	TRBJ2-1	TGCAGCGCTCGTAGCGGGAGCTCCTACAATGAGCAGTTCTTC	CSARSGSSYNEQFF
14	TRBV9	TRBD1	-	TRBJ2-5	TGTGCCAGCAGCGCACAGGGGGCGTGGGAGACCCAGTACTTC	CASSAQGAWETQYF
14	TRBV28	TRBD2	-	TRBJ2-3	TGTGCCACCGCCGCTAGCGGACCCACAGATACGCAGTATTTT	CATAASGPTDTQYF
15	TRBV10-3	-	-	TRBJ2-7	TGTGCCATCAGCCCCCTTGCGGGGAGCTCCTACGAGCAGTACTTC	CAISPLAGSSYEQYF
14	TRBV5-4	-	few	TRBJ2-2	TGTGCCAGCAGCTTGGACCCGGGCACCGGGGAGCTGTTTTTT	CASSLDPGTGELFF
16	TRBV7-9	-	-	TRBJ1-2	TGTGCCAGCAGCTTAGCCCTACAAGGTTCGGGGAATGGCTACACCTTC	CASSLALQGSGNGYTF
15	TRBV14	-	few	TRBJ2-5	TGTGCCAGCAGCCAAGAGAACCTGAGAGGGGAGACCCAGTACTTC	CASSQENLRGETQYF
14	TRBV7-2	TRBD1	-	TRBJ1-2	TGTGCCAGCAGCTTAGCGGGGACAGACTATGGCTACACCTTC	CASSLAGTDYGYTF
13	TRBV29-1	TRBD1	few	TRBJ2-1	TGCAGCGGGGGTGGGGGACAGTATGCGGAGCAGTTCTTC	CSGGGGQYAEQFF
13	TRBV19	TRBD2	few	TRBJ2-1	TGTGCCAGTCGGGGGGGAAAAAGGGATGAGCAGTTCTTC	CASRGGKRDEQFF
15	TRBV9	-	-	TRBJ2-1	TGTGCCAGCAGCGAACGGGACTCCCGGGCGAATGAGCAGTTCTTC	CASSERDSRANEQFF
15	TRBV9	TRBD1	few	TRBJ2-7	TGTGCCAGCAGCGCAACCGGGACAGAGACCTACGAGCAGTACTTC	CASSATGTETYEQYF
13	TRBV30	TRBD2	few	TRBJ2-7	TGTGCCTGGGGGACTAGCGGCACCTACGAGCAGTACTTC	CAWGTSGTYEQYF
13	TRBV30	-	few	TRBJ2-1	TGTGCCTGGAGGGGGACTTTCAACAATGAGCAGTTCTTC	CAWRGTFNNEQFF
16	TRBV9	TRBD1	-	TRBJ1-1	TGTGCCAGCAGCGTAGGGGGGATAGACAGGGCCACTGAAGCTTTCTTT	CASSVGGIDRATEAFF
14	TRBV5-1	-	-	TRBJ2-5	TGCGCCAGCAGCCACGGGACTGGCCAAGAGACCCAGTACTTC	CASSHGTGQETQYF
14	TRBV19	-	-	TRBJ1-5	TGTGCCAACCCTCGGCGGAGCCCCGATCAGCCCCAGCATTTT	CANPRRSPDQPQHF
13	TRBV7-3	TRBD2	-	TRBJ2-7	TGTGCCAGCAGCCCGGGGGACTACGGCGAGCAGTACTTC	CASSPGDYGEQYF
14	TRBV7-2	TRBD2	few	TRBJ2-3	TGTGCCAGCAGCCCCGGGACTATCACAGATACGCAGTATTTT	CASSPGTITDTQYF
16	TRBV5-1	TRBD1	few	TRBJ2-1	TGCGCCAGCAGCTTGGGGGACAGGGGTTCCTACAATGAGCAGTTCTTC	CASSLGDRGSYNEQFF
15	TRBV4-3	-	-	TRBJ2-7	TGCGCCAGCAGCCCCGGCGAGGGCTGGCTGGGCGAGCAGTACTTC	CASSPGEGWLGEQYF
13	TRBV18	-	-	TRBJ2-5	TGTGCCAGCTCAGGAGGGCACCAAGAGACCCAGTACTTC	CASSGGHQETQYF
14	TRBV5-1	-	-	TRBJ2-5	TGCGCCAGCAGCTTGTGGGGAGATCAAGAGACCCAGTACTTC	CASSLWGDQETQYF
11	TRBV20-1	TRBD2	few	TRBJ2-3	TGCAGTGTTACGGCCGGGAGGGGGACGTATTTT	CSVTAGRGTYF
13	TRBV28	TRBD2	-	TRBJ2-7	TGTGCCAGCAGAAACGCGGGAGAAACCGAGCAGTACTTC	CASRNAGETEQYF
13	TRBV10-2	TRBD1	few	TRBJ1-5	TGCGCCAGCAAAGAACAGGGGAACCAGCCCCAGCATTTT	CASKEQGNQPQHF
15	TRBV30	TRBD2	-	TRBJ2-2	TGTGCCTGGGACCCACTAGCGGGAGTCGGCGGGGAGCTGTTTTTT	CAWDPLAGVGGELFF
16	TRBV7-8	-	few	TRBJ2-4	TGTGCCAGCAGCGATGACAGACATGTAGCCAAAAACATTCAGTACTTC	CASSDDRHVAKNIQYF
14	TRBV5-1	TRBD1	few	TRBJ2-3	TGCGCCAGCACCTCGGACAGGGGGACAGATACGCAGTATTTT	CASTSDRGTDTQYF
15	TRBV5-1	-	-	TRBJ2-1	TGCGCCAGCAGCTTGGTTGGGAGCTCCTACAATGAGCAGTTCTTC	CASSLVGSSYNEQFF